Listed below are T cell receptor beta chains from one sample, sequenced in a study of shared clonotypes between healthy human individuals. Profiling relied on immunoSEQ multiplex PCR, and the TCRdb table lists in-frame clones only, not all of them. The sample has 110,000 or so clones; roughly 70% are singletons. The sample comprised memory CD8+ T cells sorted from blood. The receptors here all came from a woman aged 25 to 39 in good health. Each CDR3 is given with its conserved first and last residue. The D gene is left open where the match is weak. The size entry is marked missing in some rows and otherwise reads once, few, many or a size class.

j_gene,abundance,v_gene,d_gene,CDR3aa,CDR3nt
TRBJ2-7,many,TRBV27,NA,CASSSGLSFEQYF,TGTGCCAGCAGTTCGGGACTTTCCTTCGAGCAGTACTTC
TRBJ1-2,NA,TRBV29-1,NA,CSVHGGDIIGYTF,TGCAGCGTCCATGGGGGCGACATAATTGGCTACACCTTC
TRBJ2-7,NA,TRBV6-6,TRBD2,CASSNGLAGVYEQYF,TGTGCCAGCAGTAATGGACTAGCGGGAGTCTACGAGCAGTACTTC
TRBJ2-2,few,TRBV6-5,NA,CASSTTETGELFF,TGTGCCAGCAGCACGACGGAAACCGGGGAGCTGTTTTTT
TRBJ2-1,NA,TRBV28,NA,CASSCRSARDLAPSGQYNEQFF,TGTGCCAGCAGTTGTCGCTCGGCGAGAGACCTGGCCCCATCCGGACAATACAATGAGCAGTTCTTC
TRBJ2-7,NA,TRBV10-2,TRBD1,CASSSLDRGHHEQYF,TGCGCCAGCAGCTCCTTGGACAGGGGGCACCACGAGCAGTACTTC
TRBJ1-4,few,TRBV6-6,NA,CASRRLLNEKLFF,TGTGCCAGCAGGAGACTGCTGAATGAAAAACTGTTTTTT
TRBJ2-5,NA,TRBV5-1,NA,CASRLAAASQETQYF,TGCGCCAGCAGATTAGCGGCGGCCTCCCAAGAGACCCAGTACTTC
TRBJ2-1,NA,TRBV27,NA,CASSFNSRRASYNEQFF,TGTGCCAGCAGTTTTAATTCTCGGAGGGCCTCCTACAATGAGCAGTTCTTC
TRBJ2-7,few,TRBV19,NA,CASSIKDLSEQYF,TGTGCCAGTAGTATCAAGGACCTGAGCGAGCAGTACTTC
TRBJ2-7,NA,TRBV30,NA,CAWRDLVPYEQYF,TGTGCCTGGAGGGACCTAGTCCCCTACGAGCAGTACTTC
TRBJ1-2,few,TRBV6-6,NA,CASAQSSPGGYTF,TGTGCCAGCGCCCAGTCAAGTCCGGGCGGCTACACCTTC
TRBJ1-4,once,TRBV27,TRBD1,CASSKQGASIANEKLFF,TGTGCCAGCAGTAAACAGGGGGCGAGTATAGCTAATGAAAAACTGTTTTTT
TRBJ1-5,once,TRBV28,TRBD1,CASSLFGSLWEGANNQPQHF,TGTGCCAGCAGTTTATTTGGGTCCCTTTGGGAGGGGGCTAACAATCAGCCCCAGCATTTT
TRBJ2-7,NA,TRBV6-1,NA,CASSESTAGRGSYEQYF,TGTGCCAGCAGTGAATCCACAGCTGGACGGGGGTCCTACGAGCAGTACTTC
TRBJ2-2,once,TRBV10-2,TRBD1,CASSESTKRTGGSTGELFF,TGCGCCAGCAGTGAGTCTACCAAGCGGACAGGGGGCAGTACCGGGGAGCTGTTTTTT
TRBJ1-5,NA,TRBV4-1,NA,CASSQEGRQPQHF,TGCGCCAGCAGCCAAGAAGGTCGTCAGCCCCAGCATTTT
TRBJ2-7,many,TRBV19,NA,CASSRDSDREQYF,TGTGCCAGTAGCCGGGACTCCGACCGCGAGCAGTACTTC
TRBJ2-7,NA,TRBV11-3,NA,CASSLTSYEQYF,TGTGCCAGCAGCTTAACTTCCTACGAGCAGTACTTC
TRBJ2-5,NA,TRBV2,TRBD1,CASKGGASQETQYF,TGTGCCAGCAAAGGGGGCGCTTCCCAAGAGACCCAGTACTTC
TRBJ2-7,NA,TRBV7-9,TRBD1,CASSLVGQGFYEQYF,TGTGCCAGCAGCTTAGTGGGACAGGGATTCTACGAGCAGTACTTC
TRBJ2-1,NA,TRBV6-4,NA,CASSDSAGSGNEQFF,TGTGCCAGCAGTGACTCGGCAGGGTCTGGCAATGAGCAGTTCTTC
TRBJ1-1,NA,TRBV28,NA,CASLSAGVTRNTEAFF,TGTGCCAGCCTCTCCGCGGGGGTGACACGGAACACTGAAGCTTTCTTT
TRBJ2-7,few,TRBV5-6,TRBD2,CASSYGLADNSYEQYF,TGTGCCAGCAGCTACGGACTAGCGGATAACTCCTACGAGCAGTACTTC
TRBJ2-7,NA,TRBV9,TRBD2,CASSEDPLAGDNEQYF,TGTGCCAGCAGCGAGGACCCGCTAGCGGGAGATAACGAGCAGTACTTC
TRBJ2-3,NA,TRBV13,TRBD2,CASSLATSGNTDTQYF,TGTGCCAGCAGCTTAGCGACTAGCGGGAACACAGATACGCAGTATTTT
TRBJ1-2,NA,TRBV11-2,TRBD1,CASSFQGANYGYTF,TGTGCCAGCAGCTTTCAGGGGGCGAACTATGGCTACACCTTC
TRBJ1-1,NA,TRBV4-1,NA,CASSFRLEMTEAFF,TGCGCCAGCAGCTTCAGACTGGAGATGACTGAAGCTTTCTTT